The 25 T cell receptor beta chains below were found in one sample sequenced in a study of identifying expanded T cells in peripheral blood. Sequenced by immunoSEQ multiplex PCR; TCRdb stores in-frame clones only, minus some. The data show about 84,000 clones, approximately 83% seen once. Sequenced: blood. The receptors come from a person aged 18 to 75 in good health.

J is TRBJ1-6 and V is TRBV10-3; no clear D. Trimming removed 6 bases at V and 6 bases at J, with 9 bases between. The germline CDR1 and CDR2 sequences are ENHRY and SYGVKD. This CDR3 contains 13 residues. The CDR3 DNA follows: TGTGCCATCAGGCCCCAGGTTAATTCACCCCTCCACTTT. Translating it yields CAIRPQVNSPLHF.

The chain has TRBV19 and TRBJ2-1; TRBD1 matches at 9 bases. With 5 bases clipped from V and 7 bases from J, the junction kept 9 bases outside the gene matches. Germline assignment: CDR1 LNHDA and CDR2 SQIVND (reference sequence). This CDR3 contains 15 residues. The CDR3 DNA reads TGTGCCAGTAGTTCGGACAGGGGTCAGGGTAATGAGCAGTTCTTC. Encoded protein: CASSSDRGQGNEQFF. Full variable domain (outside the CDR3, taken from reference TRBV19 and TRBJ2-1): DGGITQSPKYLFRKEGQNVTLSCEQNLNHDAMYWYRQDPGQGLRLIYYSQIVNDFQKGDIAEGYSVSREKKESFPLTVTSAQKNPTAFYLCASSSDRGQGNEQFFGPGTRLTVL.

This rearrangement joins TRBV27 to TRBJ2-5, with TRBD2 identical over 9 bases. The CDR3 is made up of 16 amino acids. V shed 6 bases and J 0 bases; nucleotides not matched to a gene: 8. Germline V CDR1 and CDR2: MNHEY, SMNVEV (reference sequence). The CDR3 region has the DNA TGTGCCAGCAGGCGAATGGCGGGGGGGGACCAAGAGACCCAGTACTTC. Translating it yields CASRRMAGGDQETQYF.

This clone was picked up one time. The chain carries TRBV23-1 and TRBJ1-3; D gene uncertain. TRBV23-1 is an open reading frame, and its role is uncertain. V was shortened by 6 bases and J by 0 bases, with 12 bases between the two germline ends. The length of the CDR3 is 15 residues. In DNA, the CDR3 is TGCGCCAGCAGCCCACAGACATACTCTGGAAACACCATATATTTT. Translating it yields CASSPQTYSGNTIYF.

This chain uses TRBV18 with TRBJ1-1; possibly TRBD1 for D (5 bases). From germline, CDR1 is KGHSH and CDR2 LQKENI. Trimming took 2 bases from V and 3 from J, leaving 22 bases between them. CDR3 length equals 18 residues. The DNA of the CDR3 is TGTGCCAGCTCACCAAAGTGGAATAGGGGCGAACGGGACACTGAAGCTTTCTTT. Translation gives CASSPKWNRGERDTEAFF.

The CDR3 here is CASSKEGTGNFMNTEAFF. Written as DNA, the CDR3 is TGTGCCAGCAGCAAAGAAGGGACAGGGAACTTCATGAACACTGAAGCTTTCTTT. The chain is built from TRBV21-1 and TRBJ1-1; the tabulated D call, TRBD1, remains unverified against the DNA. TRBV21-1 is reported as a pseudogene. The CDR3 consists of 18 residues.

V usage is TRBV7-9 and J usage is TRBJ1-3; the D is unclear. CDR3 size: 14 residues. CDR1 is SEHNR and CDR2 is FQNEAQ in the germline V gene (reference sequence). Trimming cost V 2 bases and J 0 bases, with 5 bases left between them. For the CDR3, the DNA is TGTGCCAGCAGCTTACCGGGCTCTGGAAACACCATATATTTT. Its translation: CASSLPGSGNTIYF.

V usage is TRBV7-2 and J usage is TRBJ2-7; 9 positions agree with TRBD1. Germline V gene sequence: CDR1 SGHTA, CDR2 FQGNSA. V gave up 2 bases and J gave up 3 bases; unmatched junction bases: 17. The CDR3 contains 19 residues. The CDR3 sequence: CASSLWSGTGYVKGYEQYF. The CDR3 nucleotides are TGTGCCAGCAGCTTATGGTCAGGGACAGGGTATGTCAAGGGCTACGAGCAGTACTTC. Using reference TRBV7-2 and TRBJ2-7 for the parts outside the CDR3, the full variable domain is GAGVSQSPSNKVTEKGKDVELRCDPISGHTALYWYRQSLGQGLEFLIYFQGNSAPDKSGLPSDRFSAERTGGSVSTLTIQRTQQEDSAVYLCASSLWSGTGYVKGYEQYFGPGTRLTVT.

This chain links TRBV15 with TRBJ1-4; D is perhaps TRBD1 (5 bases). From germline, CDR1 is LNHNV and CDR2 YYDKDF (reference sequence). Trimming stripped 5 bases from V and 9 bases from J, with 19 bases between. The CDR3 totals 15 residues. The CDR3 sequence is CATSPAGTLMKKLFF. The CDR3, as DNA: TGTGCCACCAGCCCCGCAGGGACGTTAATGAAAAAACTGTTTTTT.

The chain carries TRBV2 and TRBJ2-7; D may be TRBD1 (5 bases). Germline CDR1 SNHLY, CDR2 FYNNEI. The CDR3 covers 13 residues. V lost 6 bases, J lost 2 bases, and 11 bases lay in between. The CDR3 coding sequence is TGTGCCAGCAGACACGACAGTACCTACGAGCAGTACTTC. It encodes CASRHDSTYEQYF.

The rearrangement links TRBV2 to TRBJ1-1; D perhaps matches TRBD1 (6 bases). The CDR3 covers 13 residues. Germline CDR1 is SNHLY and CDR2 is FYNNEI. Trimming removed 7 bases from V and 4 bases from J, with 13 bases in between. The CDR3 loop is CASMLQGGTEAFF. CDR3 coding DNA: TGTGCCAGCATGTTACAGGGCGGCACTGAAGCTTTCTTT. The variable domain in full, completed from reference TRBV2 and TRBJ1-1, reads EPEVTQTPSHQVTQMGQEVILRCVPISNHLYFYWYRQILGQKVEFLVSFYNNEISEKSEIFDDQFSVERPDGSNFTLKIRSTKLEDSAMYFCASMLQGGTEAFFGQGTRLTVV.

This sequence joins TRBV14 and TRBJ1-6; D might be TRBD1 (5 bases). Germline CDR1 and CDR2: SGHDN and FVKESK. The germline V and J ends were trimmed by 3 bases and 8 bases, with 20 bases remaining between them. The CDR3 runs 17 residues. In DNA form, the CDR3 reads TGTGCCAGCAGCCACCCTGCCGGGGCCTTTGAAGATTCACCCCTCCACTTT. Translated, it gives CASSHPAGAFEDSPLHF.

This chain connects TRBV30 to TRBJ1-6, with unresolved D. The CDR3 has 11 residues. Trimming took 0 bases from V and 10 from J, leaving 4 bases between them. The germline CDR1 and CDR2 sequences are GTSNPN and SVGIG (reference sequence). The CDR3 loop is CAWSVGSPLHF. CDR3 coding DNA: TGTGCCTGGAGTGTCGGGTCACCCCTCCACTTT.

The chain is built from TRBV30 and TRBJ1-6; TRBD1 matches at 9 bases. The CDR3 has 16 amino acids. CDR1 GTSNPN and CDR2 SVGIG come from the germline V gene (reference sequence). Trimming took 3 bases from V and 10 from J; bases not matched to a gene: 13. The DNA of the CDR3 is TGTGCCTGGAGCGCCGCCCGGACAGGGGCGACCTCACCCCTCCACTTT. As protein: CAWSAARTGATSPLHF. Based on the CDR3 plus reference TRBV30 and TRBJ1-6, the full variable domain is SQTIHQWPATLVQPVGSPLSLECTVEGTSNPNLYWYRQAAGRGLQLLFYSVGIGQISSEVPQNLSASRPQDRQFILSSKKLLLSDSGFYLCAWSAARTGATSPLHFGNGTRLTVT.

The chain is built from TRBV10-3 and TRBJ2-3, with 8 nucleotides matching TRBD2. The CDR3 has 16 residues. Germline CDR1 is ENHRY and CDR2 is SYGVKD. V lost 6 bases and J lost 7; bases outside the gene matches: 15. CDR3 nucleotide sequence: TGTGCCATCAGCCAGAGCCCAGCGGGGGACCTCTATACGCAGTATTTT. Encoded protein: CAISQSPAGDLYTQYF.

This clone was seen only once. V and J are TRBV28 and TRBJ2-7; tentatively, D is TRBD1 (5 bases). V lost 1 base to trimming and J lost 5 bases, with 15 bases between them. Germline V gene lookup returns CDR1 MDHEN and CDR2 SYDVKM. This CDR3 is 15 amino acids long. The CDR3, as DNA: TGTGCCAGCAGTTTATTTGGGCAGGGAAGGCACGAGCAGTACTTC. Translated, it gives CASSLFGQGRHEQYF.

The chain uses TRBV30 and TRBJ1-6; 7 bases are shared with TRBD1. The ends lost 0 bases at V and 8 bases at J; junction bases unmatched: 13. This CDR3 has 17 residues. Per germline, CDR1 GTSNPN and CDR2 SVGIG (reference sequence). CDR3 nucleotides: TGTGCCTGGAGTGTACAGGGGTGGATCTCCGGGGATTCACCCCTCCACTTT. Amino acid sequence: CAWSVQGWISGDSPLHF.

V is TRBV7-2 and J is TRBJ1-2; D not certain. CDR3 length: 13 residues. CDR1 is SGHTA and CDR2 is FQGNSA in the germline V gene. V was cut by 7 bases and J by 1 base, with 10 bases left in between. CDR3 sequence (DNA): TGTGCCAGCACCGACAACAGTAACTATGGCTACACCTTC. Its translation is CASTDNSNYGYTF.

This clone was counted only a few times. Mismatch with germline at one junction end may stem from a read error. The chain recombines TRBV7-9 with TRBJ2-7; 10 nucleotides agree with TRBD1. Germline-derived CDR1 and CDR2 are SEHNR and FQNEAQ (reference sequence). The CDR3 runs to 11 residues. In DNA, the CDR3 is TGTGCCAGCAGCCACGGGACAGGGGTTTTCTTC. This codes for CASSHGTGVFF.

J is TRBJ2-3 and V is TRBV4-3, with D possibly matching TRBD2 (6 bases). The CDR3 sequence is 18 residues long. Germline V lookup: CDR1 LGHNA, CDR2 YSLEER. Between the trimmed V and J ends, which lost 0 bases and 2 bases, there was a span of 18 bases. CDR3 sequence (DNA): TGCGCCAGCAGCCAAGATCCCCAAGGAGGGGTCCTCACAGATACGCAGTATTTT. It encodes CASSQDPQGGVLTDTQYF.

The chain has TRBV7-6 and TRBJ1-2; maybe TRBD1 (5 bases). The ends were cut back, 5 bases at V and 8 bases at J, with 27 bases in the middle. This CDR3 has 17 residues. Germline V gene sequence: CDR1 SGHVS, CDR2 FNYEAQ. The CDR3, as DNA: TGTGCCAGCAGCCCCGCCCAAACTGTTGTGGGGCTGAGGGGCTACACCTTC. This encodes CASSPAQTVVGLRGYTF.

This rearrangement joins TRBV6-6 to TRBJ2-4; D is unresolved. CDR1 is MNHNY, CDR2 SVGAGI, per germline (reference sequence). The CDR3 is 13 residues long. Trimming took 8 bases from V and 0 from J, leaving 8 bases between them. The CDR3 loop reads CASGLLAKNIQYF. DNA for the CDR3: TGTGCCAGCGGTCTTTTAGCCAAAAACATTCAGTACTTC.

This clone was counted a few times. The J gene is TRBJ1-1, the V gene TRBV5-1; D is uncertain. Germline CDR1 SGHRS, CDR2 YFSETQ. This CDR3 has 15 amino acids. Trimming took 4 bases from V and 1 from J, leaving 14 bases between them. The CDR3 loop reads CASSLVVSGNTEAFF. The CDR3 nucleotides read TGCGCCAGCAGCCTAGTGGTCTCGGGGAACACTGAAGCTTTCTTT. Full variable domain (rest looked up from reference TRBV5-1 and TRBJ1-1): KAGVTQTPRYLIKTRGQQVTLSCSPISGHRSVSWYQQTPGQGLQFLFEYFSETQRNKGNFPGRFSGRQFSNSRSEMNVSTLELGDSALYLCASSLVVSGNTEAFFGQGTRLTVV.

The CDR3 protein is CASRLGTDTQYF. DNA of the CDR3: TGTGCCAGCAGGTTAGGCACAGATACGCAGTATTTT. This rearrangement joins TRBV6-6 to TRBJ2-3; no firm D call. Looked up from germline, CDR1 is MNHNY and CDR2 is SVGAGI (reference sequence). This CDR3 is 12 amino acids long. Deletions cut 6 bases from V and 1 base from J, with 5 bases between.

This chain connects TRBV25-1 to TRBJ1-5; unclear D gene. The germline V and J ends were trimmed by 8 bases and 0 bases, with 17 bases remaining between them. CDR3 length: 16 residues. Germline lookup yields CDR1 MGHDK and CDR2 SYGVNS. Here the CDR3 reads CASPLRHLNSNQPQHF. The CDR3 DNA reads as TGTGCCAGCCCCCTTAGACACCTTAATAGCAATCAGCCCCAGCATTTT. Supplemented by reference TRBV25-1 and TRBJ1-5, the full variable domain reads EADIYQTPRYLVIGTGKKITLECSQTMGHDKMYWYQQDPGMELHLIHYSYGVNSTEKGDLSSESTVSRIRTEHFPLTLESARPSHTSQYLCASPLRHLNSNQPQHFGDGTRLSIL.